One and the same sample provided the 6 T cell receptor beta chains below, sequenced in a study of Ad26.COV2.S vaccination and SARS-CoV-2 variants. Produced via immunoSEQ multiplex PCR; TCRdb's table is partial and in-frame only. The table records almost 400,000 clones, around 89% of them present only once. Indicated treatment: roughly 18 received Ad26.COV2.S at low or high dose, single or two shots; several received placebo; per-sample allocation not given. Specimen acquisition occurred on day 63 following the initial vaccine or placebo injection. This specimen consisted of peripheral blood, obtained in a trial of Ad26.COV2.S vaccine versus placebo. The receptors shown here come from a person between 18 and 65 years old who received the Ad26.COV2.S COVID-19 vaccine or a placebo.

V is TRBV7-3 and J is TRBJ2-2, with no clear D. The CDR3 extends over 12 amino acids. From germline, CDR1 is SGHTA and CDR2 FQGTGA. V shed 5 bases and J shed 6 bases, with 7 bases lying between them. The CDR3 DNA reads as TGTGCCAGCAGCCATGTGTCCGGGGAGCTGTTTTTT. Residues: CASSHVSGELFF.

The CDR3 reads CASRGGTTNEQFF. The CDR3 nucleotides read TGTGCCAGCAGGGGGGGGACTACCAATGAGCAGTTCTTC. The rearrangement joins TRBV6-4 to TRBJ2-1, with TRBD2 matching over 7 bases. The CDR3 is 13 residues long. Germline CDR1 reads MRHNA; CDR2 reads SNTAGT. V lost 6 bases, J lost 6 bases, and 5 bases stayed unmatched.

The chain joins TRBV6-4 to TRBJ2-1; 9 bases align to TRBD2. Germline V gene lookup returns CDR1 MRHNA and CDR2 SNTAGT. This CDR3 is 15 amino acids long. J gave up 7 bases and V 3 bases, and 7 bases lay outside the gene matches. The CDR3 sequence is CASSEAGTSLNEQFF. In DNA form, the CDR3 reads TGTGCCAGCAGTGAAGCCGGGACTAGCTTAAATGAGCAGTTCTTC.

The CDR3 bases are TGTGCCAGCAGCTTAAGGTCGGGGGTCGACCGCGGCACTGAAGCTTTCTTT. It yields the protein CASSLRSGVDRGTEAFF. The V and J genes are TRBV7-2 and TRBJ1-1; perhaps TRBD1 as D (5 bases). The CDR3 has 17 amino acids. V gave up 2 bases and J gave up 4 bases, with 20 bases separating them. CDR1 is SGHTA, CDR2 FQGNSA, per germline. Based on the CDR3 plus reference TRBV7-2 and TRBJ1-1, the full variable domain is GAGVSQSPSNKVTEKGKDVELRCDPISGHTALYWYRQSLGQGLEFLIYFQGNSAPDKSGLPSDRFSAERTGGSVSTLTIQRTQQEDSAVYLCASSLRSGVDRGTEAFFGQGTRLTVV.

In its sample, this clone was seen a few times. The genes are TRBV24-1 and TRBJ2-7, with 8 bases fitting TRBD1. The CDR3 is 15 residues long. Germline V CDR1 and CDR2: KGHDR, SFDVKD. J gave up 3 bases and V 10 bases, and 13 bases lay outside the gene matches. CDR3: CATSVPGQVLYEQYF. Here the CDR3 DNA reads TGTGCCACAAGCGTCCCGGGACAGGTCCTCTACGAGCAGTACTTC.

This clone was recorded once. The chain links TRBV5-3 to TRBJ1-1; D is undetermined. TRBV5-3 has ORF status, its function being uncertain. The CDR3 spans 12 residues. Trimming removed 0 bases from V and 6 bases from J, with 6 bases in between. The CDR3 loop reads CARSLAGSEAFF. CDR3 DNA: TGTGCCAGAAGCTTGGCCGGGTCTGAAGCTTTCTTT.